The 17 T cell receptor beta chains below all came from one sample that was sequenced in a study of shared clonotypes between healthy human individuals (dated by TCRdb to about 2020). For the CD8 naive samples, CD45RO-negative cells were positively selected for CCR7, yielding a CD45RA+CCR7+ population from which TemRA cells were excluded. The library was built by means of the immunoSEQ multiplex PCR assay. Entries here come from immuneACCESS through TCRdb and include only in-frame sequences with V and J called. Some clones fail to appear in such tables; in the studies checked, an unresolved V gene covers under half of the shortfall, and the cause of the remainder is unknown. This sample comprises about 820,000 clones, almost 95% of them detected only once. 24% of the sample is taken by the ten largest. The sequencing sample was made of naive CD8+ T cells sorted from blood. In light of the paper, this sample's cell subset or site label describes: CD45RA+CCR7+. The source of these receptors is a man between 25 and 39 years old in good health.

This chain connects TRBV2 to TRBJ2-1; D perhaps matches TRBD2 (5 bases). V was cut by 4 bases and J by 7 bases, with 11 bases left in between. The germline V gene has CDR1 SNHLY and CDR2 FYNNEI. The CDR3 spans 13 residues. CDR3 in amino acids: CASSGSRGNEQFF. The CDR3 nucleotides are TGTGCCAGCAGTGGGTCTCGGGGTAATGAGCAGTTCTTC.

J is TRBJ2-1 and V is TRBV7-9; D gene unclear. Trimming shortened V by 4 bases and J by 0 bases, and 22 bases separated the two germline ends. This CDR3 is 19 amino acids long. Per the germline V gene, CDR1 is SEHNR and CDR2 is FQNEAQ (reference sequence). CDR3 region: CASSSLILQTASSYNEQFF. The CDR3 DNA follows: TGTGCCAGCAGCTCTCTAATACTTCAGACCGCCAGCTCCTACAATGAGCAGTTCTTC.

The rearrangement uses TRBV27 and TRBJ2-2, with 8 bases lining up with TRBD2. Germline V gene sequence: CDR1 MNHEY, CDR2 SMNVEV (reference sequence). The trim removed 1 base at V and 4 bases at J, leaving 11 bases unmatched. The CDR3 totals 18 residues. In DNA form, the CDR3 reads TGTGCCAGCAGTTTATTCGGGGGGGCGGCTTTCATCACCGGGGAGCTGTTTTTT. This translates into CASSLFGGAAFITGELFF.

In DNA, the CDR3 is TGTGCCTGGACTTACGGACAGGGGACAGATACGCAGTATTTT. It is translated as CAWTYGQGTDTQYF. The V call is TRBV30, the J call TRBJ2-3, with TRBD1 matching 9 bases. Trimming at V came to 4 bases and at J to 3 bases, leaving 5 bases not matched to a gene. This CDR3 contains 14 residues. Per the germline V gene, CDR1 is GTSNPN and CDR2 is SVGIG (reference sequence).

This chain connects TRBV29-1 to TRBJ2-1; possibly TRBD2 for D (6 bases). This CDR3 has 16 amino acids. From germline, CDR1 is SQVTM and CDR2 ANQGSEA. Trimming shortened V by 4 bases and J by 0 bases, and 16 bases separated the two germline ends. The CDR3 sequence is CSVVGVAESSYNEQFF. DNA of the CDR3: TGCAGCGTTGTGGGCGTAGCGGAGAGCTCCTACAATGAGCAGTTCTTC.

The V and J genes are TRBV19 and TRBJ2-3, with D tentatively TRBD2 (6 bases). Germline CDR1 is LNHDA and CDR2 is SQIVND (reference sequence). The CDR3 is made up of 17 amino acids. Deletions cut 2 bases from V and 4 bases from J, with 19 bases between. The CDR3 loop is CASSILATPYQADTQYF. Here the CDR3 DNA reads TGTGCCAGTAGTATACTAGCGACCCCTTACCAGGCAGATACGCAGTATTTT.

The chain employs TRBV6-1 and TRBJ2-1; 9 positions agree with TRBD2. V lost 6 bases to trimming and J lost 5 bases; unmatched junction nucleotides: 5. Germline CDR1 and CDR2: MNHNS and SASEGT. This CDR3 has 14 amino acids. The CDR3 coding sequence is TGTGCCAGCAGGGGGGGACTAGCCAACAATGAGCAGTTCTTC. This translates into CASRGGLANNEQFF.

This clone came up once. The chain uses TRBV4-1 and TRBJ2-7, with 7 nucleotides matching TRBD2. This CDR3 is 17 amino acids long. The germline V gene encodes CDR1 MGHRA and CDR2 YSYEKL. With V trimmed by 4 bases and J by 0 bases, 12 bases remained unmatched. The CDR3 protein is CASSPLGAGVGSYEQYF. CDR3 nucleotides: TGCGCCAGCAGCCCCTTAGGGGCGGGAGTAGGCTCCTACGAGCAGTACTTC.

This clone was detected once. Other DNA sequences in the sample encode the same CDR3. The rearrangement links TRBV29-1 to TRBJ2-7, with D perhaps assigned TRBD1 or TRBD2 (5 bases each). Germline assignment: CDR1 SQVTM and CDR2 ANQGSEA. The V gene lost 6 bases and the J gene lost 1 base, with 10 bases spanning the gap. The CDR3 runs 12 residues. The DNA of the CDR3 is TGCAGCGTCGGGGCGGATTCCTACGAGCAGTACTTC. It codes for CSVGADSYEQYF.

This clone turned up a few times. CDR3 sequence: CASSLGDRSVHTQYF. CDR3 DNA: TGTGCCAGCAGTTTGGGGGACAGGAGCGTCCATACGCAGTATTTT. V usage is TRBV28 and J usage is TRBJ2-3; 8 bases align to TRBD1. Germline CDR1 reads MDHEN; CDR2 reads SYDVKM. This CDR3 is built from 15 residues. Trimming cost V 3 bases and J 7 bases; bases outside gene matches: 9.

The chain joins TRBV2 to TRBJ2-2, with D perhaps matching TRBD1 (5 bases). This CDR3 is 13 amino acids long. V was shortened by 11 bases and J by 5 bases, with 15 bases between the two germline ends. Germline V CDR1 and CDR2: SNHLY, FYNNEI. CDR3 sequence reads: CALKARQTGELFF. The CDR3 DNA sequence: TGTGCCCTTAAAGCCCGACAGACCGGGGAGCTGTTTTTT. Based on the CDR3 plus reference TRBV2 and TRBJ2-2, the full variable domain is EPEVTQTPSHQVTQMGQEVILRCVPISNHLYFYWYRQILGQKVEFLVSFYNNEISEKSEIFDDQFSVERPDGSNFTLKIRSTKLEDSAMYFCALKARQTGELFFGEGSRLTVL.

The chain couples TRBV11-2 to TRBJ2-7; 13 nucleotides line up with TRBD2. The CDR3 runs 15 residues. Germline-derived CDR1 and CDR2 are SGHAT and FQNNGV. V was pared by 5 bases and J by 3 bases, with 4 bases of the junction left unmatched. CDR3 sequence reads: CASSKWTSGSYEQYF. The CDR3 DNA is TGTGCCAGCAGCAAATGGACTAGCGGGAGCTACGAGCAGTACTTC.

Comment on this clone: A read error may be the cause here, since a much bigger clone is one base away. The chain is built from TRBV21-1 and TRBJ1-5; the D call TRBD1 from the table was never checked on the DNA. TRBV21-1 is labeled a pseudogene. The CDR3 is 13 amino acids. The CDR3 spells CASTGQNNQPQHF. CDR3 nucleotides: TGTGCCAGCACGGGACAGAACAATCAGCCCCAGCATTTT.

The chain recombines TRBV7-9 with TRBJ2-3, with D possibly being TRBD2 (5 bases). From germline, CDR1 is SEHNR and CDR2 FQNEAQ (reference sequence). V gave up 5 bases and J gave up 2 bases, with 14 bases separating them. The CDR3 is 15 residues long. CDR3 in DNA: TGTGCCAGCAGCCTCATGGAGGCATCCACAGATACGCAGTATTTT. Translation: CASSLMEASTDTQYF.

J is TRBJ2-1 and V is TRBV27; possible D gene TRBD1, 5 bases. Per germline, CDR1 MNHEY and CDR2 SMNVEV (reference sequence). The CDR3 totals 15 residues. The ends were cut back, 4 bases at V and 7 bases at J, with 17 bases in the middle. The DNA for the CDR3 is TGTGCCAGCAGTTCCATATCAGGGTTCGGGAATGAGCAGTTCTTC. It yields the protein CASSSISGFGNEQFF.

The chain joins TRBV28 to TRBJ1-2; a possible D gene is TRBD1 (5 bases). Trimming stripped 6 bases from V and 4 bases from J, with 18 bases between. This CDR3 region has 15 residues. Germline CDR1 MDHEN, CDR2 SYDVKM. DNA of the CDR3: TGTGCCAGCAGATCCCTCGCAGGGAACGGCTATGGCTACACCTTC. It yields the protein CASRSLAGNGYGYTF.

The chain combines TRBV27 with TRBJ2-1, with 12 bases fitting TRBD2. V lost 5 bases, J lost 4 bases, and 12 bases stayed unmatched. Germline V gene sequence: CDR1 MNHEY, CDR2 SMNVEV (reference sequence). This CDR3 comprises 18 residues. The CDR3 DNA sequence: TGTGCCAGCAGTCCTATGGGGACTAGCGGGCCAACTTACAATGAGCAGTTCTTC. This translates into CASSPMGTSGPTYNEQFF.